The present T cell receptor (beta chain) was sequenced within a study of molecular identifiers for immune sequencing clone quantification. This clonotype was detected only a few times. TCRdb re-called the PCR reads with MiXCR, one entry per CDR3 protein. The table lists approximately 320,000 distinct CDR3 sequences, roughly a quarter of them singletons. The receptor comes from a human donor in good health. Some libraries in this study had Jurkat cell RNA spiked in. The sample taken for sequencing was naive CD8+ T cells from blood, with Jurkat cell RNA spiked in. Subset in this sample: FACS-sorted CD8+CD4-CCR7+CD45RA+ naive T cells.

For the CDR3, the DNA is TGCAGCGCCAGGGGCGTAGGCACCGGGGAGCTGTTTTTT. Its translation: CSARGVGTGELFF. This chain connects TRBV29-1 to TRBJ2-2, with TRBD1 as a possible D gene (6 bases). CDR1 is SQVTM and CDR2 is ANQGSEA in the germline V gene. CDR3 length equals 13 residues. V gave up 7 bases and J gave up 4 bases, with 13 bases separating them.